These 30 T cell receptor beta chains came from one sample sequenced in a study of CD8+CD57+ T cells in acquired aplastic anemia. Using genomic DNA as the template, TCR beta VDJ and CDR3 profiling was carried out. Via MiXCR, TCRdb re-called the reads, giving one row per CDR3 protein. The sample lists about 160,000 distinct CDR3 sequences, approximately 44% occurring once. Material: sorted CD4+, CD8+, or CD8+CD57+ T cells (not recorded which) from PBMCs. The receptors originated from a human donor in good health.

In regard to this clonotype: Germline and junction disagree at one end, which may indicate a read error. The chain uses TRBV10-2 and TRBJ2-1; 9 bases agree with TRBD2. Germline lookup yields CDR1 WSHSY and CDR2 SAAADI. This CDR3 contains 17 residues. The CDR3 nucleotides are TGCGCCAGCAGGACCTCCAGCGGGAGGCGTACCTACAATGAGAAGTTCTTC. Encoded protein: CASRTSSGRRTYNEKFF.

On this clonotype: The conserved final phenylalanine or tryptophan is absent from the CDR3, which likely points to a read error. The CDR3 DNA sequence: TGTGCCATCAGTTCACCGGGACAGGGGGTTGGGCAGTTCTCC. Amino acid sequence: CAISSPGQGVGQFS. The genes are TRBV10-3 and TRBJ2-1, with TRBD1 matching over 11 bases. Looked up from germline, CDR1 is ENHRY and CDR2 is SYGVKD. Trimming took 5 bases from V and 12 from J; bases not matched to a gene: 9. The CDR3 contains 14 residues.

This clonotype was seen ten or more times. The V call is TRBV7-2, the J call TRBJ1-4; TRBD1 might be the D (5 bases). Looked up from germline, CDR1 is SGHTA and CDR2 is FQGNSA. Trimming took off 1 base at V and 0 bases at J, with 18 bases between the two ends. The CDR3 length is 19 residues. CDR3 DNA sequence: TGTGCCAGCAGCTTAGGGGGCGTTTCGTGGACCTCAACTAATGAAAAACTGTTTTTT. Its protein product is CASSLGGVSWTSTNEKLFF.

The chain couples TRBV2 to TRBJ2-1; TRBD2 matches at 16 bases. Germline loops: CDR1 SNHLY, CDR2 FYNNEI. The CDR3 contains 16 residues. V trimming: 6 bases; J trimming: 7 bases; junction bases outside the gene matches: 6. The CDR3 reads CASRRGLAGGRNEQFF. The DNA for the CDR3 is TGTGCCAGCAGGAGGGGACTAGCGGGGGGGCGAAATGAGCAGTTCTTC.

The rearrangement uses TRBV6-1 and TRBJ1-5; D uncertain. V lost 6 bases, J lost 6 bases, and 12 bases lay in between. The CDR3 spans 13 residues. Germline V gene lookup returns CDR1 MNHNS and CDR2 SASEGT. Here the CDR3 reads CASSPLRGQPQHF. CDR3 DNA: TGTGCCAGCAGCCCCCTCCGAGGTCAGCCCCAGCATTTT.

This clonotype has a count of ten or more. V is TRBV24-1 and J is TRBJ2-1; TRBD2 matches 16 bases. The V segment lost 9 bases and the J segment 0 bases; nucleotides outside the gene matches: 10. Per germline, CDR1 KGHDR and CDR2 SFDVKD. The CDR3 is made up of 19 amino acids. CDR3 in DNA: TGTGCCACCCTAGCCGGGACTAGCGGGGGGGTCCGCTCCTACAATGAGCAGTTCTTC. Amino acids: CATLAGTSGGVRSYNEQFF.

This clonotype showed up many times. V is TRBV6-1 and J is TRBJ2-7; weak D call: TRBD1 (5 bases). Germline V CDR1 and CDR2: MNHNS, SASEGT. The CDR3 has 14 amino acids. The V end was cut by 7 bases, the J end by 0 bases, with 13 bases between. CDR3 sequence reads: CASTHLDTSYEQYF. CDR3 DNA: TGTGCCAGCACCCACCTGGACACCTCCTACGAGCAGTACTTC.

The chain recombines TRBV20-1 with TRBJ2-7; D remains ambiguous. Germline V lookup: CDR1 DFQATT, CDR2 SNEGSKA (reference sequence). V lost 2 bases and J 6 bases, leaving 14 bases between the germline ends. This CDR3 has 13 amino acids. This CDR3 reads CSARPRTAAEQYF. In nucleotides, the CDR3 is TGCAGTGCTAGACCCCGTACGGCAGCCGAGCAGTACTTC.

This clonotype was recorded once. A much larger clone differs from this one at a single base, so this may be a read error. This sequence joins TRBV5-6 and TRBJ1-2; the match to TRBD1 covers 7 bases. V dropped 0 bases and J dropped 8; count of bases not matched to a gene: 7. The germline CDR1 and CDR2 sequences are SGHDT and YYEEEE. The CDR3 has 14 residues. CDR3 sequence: CASSLDRGVSGYTF. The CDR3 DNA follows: TGTGCCAGCAGCTTGGACAGGGGAGTATCCGGCTACACCTTC.

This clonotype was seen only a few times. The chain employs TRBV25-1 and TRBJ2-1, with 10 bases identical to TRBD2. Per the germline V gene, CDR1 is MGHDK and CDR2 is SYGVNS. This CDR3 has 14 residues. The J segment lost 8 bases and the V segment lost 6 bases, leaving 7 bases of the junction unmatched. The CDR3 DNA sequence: TGTGCCAGCAGACCGGGACTAGCGATTGATGAGCAGTTCTTC. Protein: CASRPGLAIDEQFF.

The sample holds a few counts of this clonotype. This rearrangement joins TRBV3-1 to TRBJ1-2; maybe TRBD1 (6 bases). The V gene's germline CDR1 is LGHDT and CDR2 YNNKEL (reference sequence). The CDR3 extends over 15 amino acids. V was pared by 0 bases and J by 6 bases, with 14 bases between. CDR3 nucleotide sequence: TGTGCCAGCAGCCAAGATAAGGGGGGCGGGGATGGCTACACCTTC. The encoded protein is CASSQDKGGGDGYTF.

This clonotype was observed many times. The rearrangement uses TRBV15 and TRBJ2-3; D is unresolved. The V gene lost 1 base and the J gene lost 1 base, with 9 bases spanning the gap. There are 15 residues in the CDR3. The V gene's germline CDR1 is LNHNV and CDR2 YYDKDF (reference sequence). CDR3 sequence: CATSRGVGRTDTQYF. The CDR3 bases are TGTGCCACCAGCAGAGGGGTCGGTCGCACAGATACGCAGTATTTT. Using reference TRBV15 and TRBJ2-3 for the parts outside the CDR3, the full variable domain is DAMVIQNPRYQVTQFGKPVTLSCSQTLNHNVMYWYQQKSSQAPKLLFHYYDKDFNNEADTPDNFQSRRPNTSFCFLDIRSPGLGDTAMYLCATSRGVGRTDTQYFGPGTRLTVL.

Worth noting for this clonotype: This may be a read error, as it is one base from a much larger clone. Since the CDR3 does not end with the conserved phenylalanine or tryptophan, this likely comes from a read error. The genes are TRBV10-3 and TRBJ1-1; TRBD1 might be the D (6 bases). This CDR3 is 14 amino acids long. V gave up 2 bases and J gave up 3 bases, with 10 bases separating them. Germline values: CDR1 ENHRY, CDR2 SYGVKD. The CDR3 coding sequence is TGTGCCATCAGTGAGGCAGGGGCTGACACTGAAGCTTTCCTT. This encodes CAISEAGADTEAFL.

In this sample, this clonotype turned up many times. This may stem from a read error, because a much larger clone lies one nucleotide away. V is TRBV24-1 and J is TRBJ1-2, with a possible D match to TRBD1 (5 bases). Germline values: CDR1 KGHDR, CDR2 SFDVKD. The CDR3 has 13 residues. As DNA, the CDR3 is TGTGCCACCGGGGGAGCGAATAACTATGGCTGCACCTTC. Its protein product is CATGGANNYGCTF.

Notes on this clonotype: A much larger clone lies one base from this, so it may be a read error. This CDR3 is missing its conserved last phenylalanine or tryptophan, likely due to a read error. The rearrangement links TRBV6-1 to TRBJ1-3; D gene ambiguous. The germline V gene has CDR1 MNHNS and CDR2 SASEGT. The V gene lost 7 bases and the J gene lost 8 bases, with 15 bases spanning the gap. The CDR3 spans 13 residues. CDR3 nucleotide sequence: TGTGCCAGCAACCAAATCGGAAGGGACACCATATATGTT. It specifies CASNQIGRDTIYV.

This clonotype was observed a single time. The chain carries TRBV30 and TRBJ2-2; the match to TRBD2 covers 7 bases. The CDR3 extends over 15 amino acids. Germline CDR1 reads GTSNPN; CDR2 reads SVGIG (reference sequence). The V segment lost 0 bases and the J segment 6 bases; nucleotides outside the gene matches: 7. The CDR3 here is CAWSVPGGFAGELFF. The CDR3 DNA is TGTGCCTGGAGTGTACCGGGGGGATTCGCCGGGGAGCTGTTTTTT. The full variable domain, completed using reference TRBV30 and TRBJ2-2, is SQTIHQWPATLVQPVGSPLSLECTVEGTSNPNLYWYRQAAGRGLQLLFYSVGIGQISSEVPQNLSASRPQDRQFILSSKKLLLSDSGFYLCAWSVPGGFAGELFFGEGSRLTVL.

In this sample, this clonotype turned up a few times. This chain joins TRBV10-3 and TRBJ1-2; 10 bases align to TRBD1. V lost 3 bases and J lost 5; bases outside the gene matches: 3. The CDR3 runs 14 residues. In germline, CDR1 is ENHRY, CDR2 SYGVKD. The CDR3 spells CAISEGQGVYGYTF. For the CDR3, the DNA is TGTGCCATCAGTGAAGGACAGGGGGTATATGGCTACACCTTC.

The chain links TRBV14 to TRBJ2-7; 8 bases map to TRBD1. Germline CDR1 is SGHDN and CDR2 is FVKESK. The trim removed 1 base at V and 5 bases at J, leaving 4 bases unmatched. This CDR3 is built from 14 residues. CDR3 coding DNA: TGTGCCAGCAGCCAAGTTCAGGGGGCCCACGAGCAGTACTTC. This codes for CASSQVQGAHEQYF.

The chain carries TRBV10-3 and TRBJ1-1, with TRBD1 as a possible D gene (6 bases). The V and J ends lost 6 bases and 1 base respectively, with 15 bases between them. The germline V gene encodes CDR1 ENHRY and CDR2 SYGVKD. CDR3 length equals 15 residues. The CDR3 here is CAIRNSGTSNTEAFF. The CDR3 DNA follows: TGTGCCATCAGGAATTCCGGGACATCGAACACTGAAGCTTTCTTT.

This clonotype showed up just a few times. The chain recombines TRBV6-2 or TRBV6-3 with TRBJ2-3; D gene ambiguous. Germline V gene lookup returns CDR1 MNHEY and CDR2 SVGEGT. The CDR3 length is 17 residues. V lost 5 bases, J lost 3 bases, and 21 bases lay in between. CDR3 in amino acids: CASSARSGVAVTDTQYF. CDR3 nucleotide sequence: TGTGCCAGCAGTGCTCGATCCGGCGTGGCGGTTACAGATACGCAGTATTTT.

CDR3 loop: CASSFDTYGYTF. For the CDR3, the DNA is TGTGCCAGCAGTTTCGACACATATGGCTACACCTTC. The V and J genes are TRBV6-5 and TRBJ1-2; the D is unclear. This CDR3 spans 12 amino acids. V lost 4 bases and J 5 bases, leaving 8 bases between the germline ends. Germline-derived CDR1 and CDR2 are MNHEY and SVGAGI.

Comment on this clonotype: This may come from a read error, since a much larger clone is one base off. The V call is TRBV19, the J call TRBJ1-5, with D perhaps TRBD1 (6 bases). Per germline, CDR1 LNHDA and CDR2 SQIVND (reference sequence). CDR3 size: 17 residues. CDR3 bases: TGTGCCGGTAGTATAAACGGTGCCTGGGGACAAAGCCAGCCCCAGCATTTT. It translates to CAGSINGAWGQSQPQHF.

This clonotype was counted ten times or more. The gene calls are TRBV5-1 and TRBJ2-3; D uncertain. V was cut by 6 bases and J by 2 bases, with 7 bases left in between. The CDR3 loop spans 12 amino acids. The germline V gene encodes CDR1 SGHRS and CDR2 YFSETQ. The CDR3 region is CASKVDTDTQYF. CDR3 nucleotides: TGCGCCAGCAAGGTCGACACAGATACGCAGTATTTT.

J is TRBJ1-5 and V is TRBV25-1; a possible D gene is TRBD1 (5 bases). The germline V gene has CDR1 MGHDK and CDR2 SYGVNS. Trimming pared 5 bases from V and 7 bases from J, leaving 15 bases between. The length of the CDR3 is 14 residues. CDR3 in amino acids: CASSWAGIGQPQHF. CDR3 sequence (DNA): TGTGCCAGCAGTTGGGCAGGGATAGGCCAGCCCCAGCATTTT.

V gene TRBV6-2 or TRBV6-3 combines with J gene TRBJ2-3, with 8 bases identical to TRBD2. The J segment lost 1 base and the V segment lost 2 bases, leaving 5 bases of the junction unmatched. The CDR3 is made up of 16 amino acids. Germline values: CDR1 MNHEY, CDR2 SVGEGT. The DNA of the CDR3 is TGTGCCAGCAGTTACCTGGGACTAGGGGGCACAGATACGCAGTATTTT. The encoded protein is CASSYLGLGGTDTQYF.

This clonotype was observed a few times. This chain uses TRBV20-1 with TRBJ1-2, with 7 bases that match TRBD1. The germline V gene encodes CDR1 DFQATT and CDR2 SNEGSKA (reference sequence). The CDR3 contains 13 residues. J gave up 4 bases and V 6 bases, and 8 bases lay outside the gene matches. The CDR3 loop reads CSALTGSFYGYTF. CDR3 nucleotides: TGCAGTGCACTGACAGGGAGTTTCTATGGCTACACCTTC.

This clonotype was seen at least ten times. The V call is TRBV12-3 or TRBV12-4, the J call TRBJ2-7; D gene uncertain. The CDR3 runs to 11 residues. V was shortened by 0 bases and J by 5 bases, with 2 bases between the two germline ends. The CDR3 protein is CASSLADEQYF. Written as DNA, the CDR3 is TGTGCCAGCAGTTTAGCGGACGAGCAGTACTTC.

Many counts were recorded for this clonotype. CDR3 in DNA: TGTGCCATCAGTGAGCCGGAGACAGGGTTCGAGCAGTTCTTC. Its translation is CAISEPETGFEQFF. The chain recombines TRBV10-3 with TRBJ2-1; 7 bases are shared with TRBD1. The V segment lost 2 bases and the J segment 10 bases; nucleotides outside the gene matches: 8. CDR1 and CDR2 from the germline V gene are ENHRY and SYGVKD. The CDR3 is 14 amino acids.

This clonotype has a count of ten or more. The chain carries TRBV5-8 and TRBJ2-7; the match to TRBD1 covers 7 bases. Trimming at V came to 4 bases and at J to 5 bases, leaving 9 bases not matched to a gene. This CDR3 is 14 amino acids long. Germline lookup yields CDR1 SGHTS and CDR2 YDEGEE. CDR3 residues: CASSPTTGMDEQYF. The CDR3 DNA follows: TGTGCCAGCAGCCCGACGACAGGGATGGACGAGCAGTACTTC.

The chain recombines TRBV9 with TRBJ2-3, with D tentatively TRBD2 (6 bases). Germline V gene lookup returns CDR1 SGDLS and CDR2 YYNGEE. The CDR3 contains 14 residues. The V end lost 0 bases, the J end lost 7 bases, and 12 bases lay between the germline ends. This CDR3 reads CASSVGLGGNTQYF. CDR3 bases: TGTGCCAGCAGCGTAGGACTAGGTGGGAATACGCAGTATTTT.